This T cell receptor (beta chain) is from a study of cytomegalovirus exposure and HLA in healthy donors (dated by TCRdb to 2016 to 2017). Regarding the complete study: The 666 repertoires of the first cohort and the approximately 110 validation repertoires were produced on the same platform, according to a later analysis. The aim of the study was to test whether cataloging public T cell receptors could identify signatures of past pathogen exposure. Along with the roughly 670-subject first cohort, a separate validation cohort of some 130 different subjects was used. To predict cytomegalovirus infection status, the study brought together high-throughput TCR immunosequencing, statistical association of individual TCRs with disease status, and machine learning.

Separate from the approximately 670-subject first cohort, the validation cohort of roughly 120 subjects was the group to which the donors belonged. The CDR3, from cysteine to phenylalanine, totals 16 residues. Left in the record is the CDR3 DNA by itself, 48 bases read in frame from the first base. V is reduced by 3 bases and J by 0 bases, leaving a spacing of 13 bases between them. The germline V gene sets CDR1 to SGDLS and CDR2 to YYNGEE. The library relied on the immunoSEQ multiplex PCR assay. The original methods were these. To diagnose cytomegalovirus status from the catalog of TCR beta chain sequences, a statistical classification framework was built. Held by TCRdb, this immuneACCESS table contains in-frame sequences only and omits some clones. Under half of the omission traces to an unresolved V gene where checked; the cause of the rest is unknown. V and J calls and clone size are copied from that table; D and trimming were computed from the DNA. Across this sample there are under 300,000 clones, with approximately 83% seen only once. The top ten clonotypes cover less than 1.5% of the sample.

The paper as a whole reports these results and caveats: A total of 164 TCR beta chains were listed by the study as associated with cytomegalovirus. A few of the identified cytomegalovirus-associated TCR beta chains were confirmed in vitro to be specific for cytomegalovirus antigens. A later analysis found that TCRs clustered in the first cohort also tended to co-occur in the roughly 120 validation repertoires, with approximately 94% of cluster scores above 0. It was suggested by the authors that the approach could potentially be generalized to other disease states and immunological phenotypes. Cytomegalovirus status was reported to be diagnosed by the classifier with high specificity and sensitivity in both the original and validation cohorts. A later analysis had no HLA typing for the validation cohort, so co-occurrence there was scored across all 130 or so repertoires. Most TCR sequences were seen in very few donors, while some public TCRs were found in many individuals.

Points on this clone: No antigen is known for it. Base qualities are not at hand, and no much larger clone is one base apart.

Material for sequencing was PBMCs. This clonotype was obtained from a woman aged 25 to 39 in good health and CMV-seropositive. The chain links TRBV9 with TRBJ1-3, with the D gene not clear enough to name. The nucleotides are TGTGCCAGCAGCGAGGTGGGCAGCACCTCTGGAAACACCATATATTTT. Translated, this gives CASSEVGSTSGNTIYF. Beyond the CDR3, the reference TRBV9 and TRBJ1-3 genes provide the residues; the full variable domain reads: DSGVTQTPKHLITATGQRVTLRCSPRSGDLSVYWYQQSLDQGLQFLIQYYNGEERAKGNILERFSAQQFPDLHSELNLSSLELGDSALYFCASSEVGSTSGNTIYFGEGSWLTVV.